The 31 T cell receptor beta chains below all came from one sample that was sequenced in a study of cytomegalovirus exposure and HLA in healthy donors. Vbeta (60) and Jbeta (13) primers were used in the PCR. TCRdb's table, derived via immunoSEQ multiplex PCR, lists solely in-frame clones and lacks some. The sample records around 110,000 clones, about 61% being singletons. Sequencing was done on a sample of PBMCs. The receptors derive from a woman aged 30 to 39 in good health and CMV-seronegative.

This clone was observed a few times. The chain couples TRBV5-6 to TRBJ2-7, with a weak D call TRBD2 (6 bases). The germline CDR1 and CDR2 sequences are SGHDT and YYEEEE. The CDR3 extends over 15 amino acids. Trimming stripped 3 bases from V and 3 bases from J, with 16 bases between. CDR3 region: CASSSRFGTHYEQYF. CDR3 in DNA: TGTGCCAGCAGCTCTCGGTTCGGGACTCACTACGAGCAGTACTTC. Variable domain in full (rest from reference TRBV5-6 and TRBJ2-7): DAGVTQSPTHLIKTRGQQVTLRCSPKSGHDTVSWYQQALGQGPQFIFQYYEEEERQRGNFPDRFSGHQFPNYSSELNVNALLLGDSALYLCASSSRFGTHYEQYFGPGTRLTVT.

With respect to this clone: This specimen includes other DNA sequences encoding the same CDR3. CDR3 sequence: CASSLAGMSNQPQHF. The CDR3, as DNA: TGCGCCAGCAGCTTGGCGGGGATGAGCAATCAGCCCCAGCATTTT. The chain carries TRBV5-1 and TRBJ1-5; D uncertain. Germline V gene sequence: CDR1 SGHRS, CDR2 YFSETQ. The ends were cut back, 0 bases at V and 1 base at J, with 8 bases in the middle. This CDR3 contains 15 residues. Full variable domain (remainder filled in from reference TRBV5-1 and TRBJ1-5): KAGVTQTPRYLIKTRGQQVTLSCSPISGHRSVSWYQQTPGQGLQFLFEYFSETQRNKGNFPGRFSGRQFSNSRSEMNVSTLELGDSALYLCASSLAGMSNQPQHFGDGTRLSIL.

This rearrangement joins TRBV7-8 to TRBJ1-6; D is possibly TRBD1 (6 bases). In germline, CDR1 is SGHVS, CDR2 FQNEAQ. V was clipped by 6 bases and J by 7 bases, with 22 bases between them. The CDR3 totals 17 residues. CDR3 in amino acids: CASRNTGPRDPNSPLHF. CDR3 coding DNA: TGTGCCAGCAGGAATACAGGGCCGCGCGATCCCAATTCACCCCTCCACTTT.

The chain combines TRBV5-1 with TRBJ1-2; unclear D gene. Germline V lookup: CDR1 SGHRS, CDR2 YFSETQ. This CDR3 is 13 amino acids long. The V gene lost 0 bases and the J gene lost 2 bases, with 5 bases spanning the gap. CDR3 loop: CASSLDGNYGYTF. The CDR3 bases are TGCGCCAGCAGCTTGGACGGGAACTATGGCTACACCTTC.

The rearrangement uses TRBV4-3 and TRBJ2-1; TRBD2 is a possible D gene (6 bases). Trimming left V 4 bases short and J 2 bases short, with 12 bases between. The CDR3 length is 15 residues. The germline V gene has CDR1 LGHNA and CDR2 YSLEER. The CDR3, as DNA: TGCGCCAGCAGCCCCCGCGGGACCACCTACAATGAGCAGTTCTTC. Its protein product is CASSPRGTTYNEQFF.

This chain joins TRBV9 and TRBJ2-3; 8 bases map to TRBD2. V lost 4 bases and J lost 1; bases outside the gene matches: 5. Germline CDR1 SGDLS, CDR2 YYNGEE. CDR3 size: 15 residues. The DNA for the CDR3 is TGTGCCAGCAGCCTCCGACTAGCGCGCACAGATACGCAGTATTTT. It yields the protein CASSLRLARTDTQYF.

V gene TRBV6-5 combines with J gene TRBJ2-1; D is perhaps TRBD2 (6 bases). CDR1 and CDR2 (germline): MNHEY, SVGAGI. Trimming shortened V by 2 bases and J by 5 bases, and 16 bases separated the two germline ends. CDR3 length: 16 amino acids. DNA for the CDR3: TGTGCCAGCAGTTACGGGTTCCGGGAGAAAGACAATGAGCAGTTCTTC. Translation gives CASSYGFREKDNEQFF.

CDR3 sequence: CAWSGGQSEAFF. In DNA, the CDR3 is TGTGCCTGGAGTGGGGGACAGAGTGAAGCTTTCTTT. The chain recombines TRBV30 with TRBJ1-1; 7 nucleotides agree with TRBD1. There are 12 residues in the CDR3. The germline V gene has CDR1 GTSNPN and CDR2 SVGIG (reference sequence). V shed 1 base, J shed 7 bases, and the junction held 3 bases outside the gene matches.

The chain combines TRBV13 with TRBJ2-7, with 10 nucleotides matching TRBD2. CDR1 and CDR2 (germline): PRHDT, FYEKMQ (reference sequence). The trim removed 5 bases at V and 2 bases at J, leaving 12 bases unmatched. The CDR3 has 17 residues. The CDR3 DNA reads TGTGCCAGCAGCCGGGTAGGGTCTAGCGGGAGTCCCTACGAGCAGTACTTC. Protein sequence: CASSRVGSSGSPYEQYF.

The CDR3 DNA sequence: TGTGCCAGCAGCTTAGCGGCAGGGGACGAGCAGTACTTC. Translating it yields CASSLAAGDEQYF. J is TRBJ2-7 and V is TRBV7-2; D might be TRBD1 (6 bases). This CDR3 contains 13 residues. Germline lookup yields CDR1 SGHTA and CDR2 FQGNSA. The V end was cut by 0 bases, the J end by 5 bases, with 8 bases between.

This clone was seen a single time. The rearrangement joins TRBV10-3 to TRBJ1-1; D possibly corresponds to TRBD1 (5 bases). V dropped 4 bases and J dropped 1 base, with 13 bases sitting between them. The CDR3 has 15 residues. Per germline, CDR1 ENHRY and CDR2 SYGVKD. Written as DNA, the CDR3 is TGTGCCATCAGTGGGAGGGACGGTTCGAACACTGAAGCTTTCTTT. Translating it yields CAISGRDGSNTEAFF.

The chain joins TRBV18 to TRBJ1-4; 9 nucleotides agree with TRBD1. Germline V lookup: CDR1 KGHSH, CDR2 LQKENI. This CDR3 is built from 15 residues. V lost 2 bases and J lost 8; bases outside the gene matches: 6. This chain's CDR3 is CASSPTQGAGEKLFF. The CDR3 coding sequence is TGTGCCAGCTCACCAACACAGGGGGCTGGCGAAAAACTGTTTTTT.

In this sample, this clone turned up once. The chain has TRBV5-1 and TRBJ1-2; TRBD1 is a possible D gene (5 bases). Trimming shortened V by 4 bases and J by 1 base, and 11 bases separated the two germline ends. The CDR3 is 14 amino acids. Looked up from germline, CDR1 is SGHRS and CDR2 is YFSETQ. CDR3 bases: TGCGCCAGCAGCGCCCATCAGGGTAACTATGGCTACACCTTC. Amino acids: CASSAHQGNYGYTF.

The chain has TRBV29-1 and TRBJ2-3, with D unclear. The V and J ends lost 5 bases and 3 bases respectively, with 9 bases between them. Germline CDR1 SQVTM, CDR2 ANQGSEA. The CDR3 length is 12 residues. The CDR3: CSVKVGTDTQYF. CDR3 nucleotides: TGCAGCGTTAAGGTCGGGACAGATACGCAGTATTTT.

This sequence joins TRBV28 and TRBJ2-1, with 11 bases fitting TRBD2. The germline gives CDR1 MDHEN, CDR2 SYDVKM. With 5 bases clipped from V and 0 bases from J, the junction kept 9 bases outside the gene matches. This CDR3 is 18 amino acids long. The CDR3 sequence: CASSPRTSGRSSYNEQFF. The CDR3 coding sequence is TGTGCCAGCAGTCCCCGGACTAGCGGGCGGAGCTCCTACAATGAGCAGTTCTTC.

This clone showed up just a few times. This chain connects TRBV2 to TRBJ2-7; 14 bases agree with TRBD2. V gave up 6 bases and J gave up 5 bases; unmatched junction bases: 6. CDR1 is SNHLY, CDR2 FYNNEI, per germline. The length of the CDR3 is 15 residues. The CDR3 loop reads CASSPWTSGRHEQYF. CDR3 bases: TGTGCCAGCAGCCCTTGGACTAGCGGGAGGCACGAGCAGTACTTC.

The V gene is TRBV19, the J gene TRBJ2-7; TRBD2 is a possible D gene (7 bases). The V gene lost 1 base and the J gene lost 3 bases, with 22 bases spanning the gap. The germline V gene encodes CDR1 LNHDA and CDR2 SQIVND (reference sequence). The CDR3 spans 18 residues. In DNA, the CDR3 is TGTGCCAGTAGTATAGGAAGTCCTTGGGGGGGCGGATTCTACGAGCAGTACTTC. Protein product: CASSIGSPWGGGFYEQYF. The whole variable domain, filled in from reference TRBV19 and TRBJ2-7, reads DGGITQSPKYLFRKEGQNVTLSCEQNLNHDAMYWYRQDPGQGLRLIYYSQIVNDFQKGDIAEGYSVSREKKESFPLTVTSAQKNPTAFYLCASSIGSPWGGGFYEQYFGPGTRLTVT.

The V and J genes are TRBV29-1 and TRBJ2-5; unclear D gene. From germline, CDR1 is SQVTM and CDR2 ANQGSEA. V lost 3 bases, J lost 5 bases, and 7 bases lay in between. This CDR3 has 11 residues. Here the CDR3 reads CSVDPEETQYF. CDR3 nucleotide sequence: TGCAGCGTTGACCCCGAGGAGACCCAGTACTTC.

A few counts support this clone. The V gene is TRBV28, the J gene TRBJ2-1; 8 nucleotides align to TRBD2. CDR3 size: 17 residues. Germline V CDR1 and CDR2: MDHEN, SYDVKM. Losses at the gene ends were 6 bases for V and 0 bases for J; bases not matched to a gene: 10. The CDR3 spells CASRAIAGPSSYNEQFF. The CDR3 region has the DNA TGTGCCAGCAGGGCGATAGCGGGGCCTAGCTCCTACAATGAGCAGTTCTTC.

The rearrangement joins TRBV7-8 to TRBJ1-3, with a weak D call TRBD1 (5 bases). This CDR3 is built from 15 residues. Trimming pared 4 bases from V and 2 bases from J, leaving 12 bases between. CDR1 and CDR2 from the germline V gene are SGHVS and FQNEAQ. DNA of the CDR3: TGTGCCAGCAGCTCCCAGGGTTTGGCTGGAAACACCATATATTTT. As protein: CASSSQGLAGNTIYF.

This clone was seen a few times. The chain carries TRBV6-5 and TRBJ1-1; D call uncertain. This CDR3 comprises 15 residues. Trimming pared 0 bases from V and 0 bases from J, leaving 8 bases between. Germline values: CDR1 MNHEY, CDR2 SVGAGI. The CDR3 nucleotides read TGTGCCAGCAGTTACTCCCTGGCCATGAACACTGAAGCTTTCTTT. This encodes CASSYSLAMNTEAFF.

The rearrangement joins TRBV27 to TRBJ1-5; D is unclear. Per germline, CDR1 MNHEY and CDR2 SMNVEV (reference sequence). The V gene lost 5 bases and the J gene lost 9 bases, with 11 bases spanning the gap. The CDR3 has 12 amino acids. The CDR3 region is CASSLSAGPQHF. The CDR3 region has the DNA TGTGCCAGCAGTCTCTCCGCGGGGCCCCAGCATTTT.

This chain links TRBV4-1 with TRBJ2-3; 7 positions match TRBD2. V lost 3 bases to trimming and J lost 2 bases; unmatched junction nucleotides: 11. Germline V gene data show CDR1 as MGHRA and CDR2 as YSYEKL. CDR3 size: 17 residues. The CDR3: CASSQRLWREFTDTQYF. In DNA form, the CDR3 reads TGCGCCAGCAGCCAGCGCCTATGGCGGGAGTTCACAGATACGCAGTATTTT.

This chain joins TRBV5-1 and TRBJ2-5; 8 bases agree with TRBD2. With the DNA end fitting TRBJ2-7 better, the J assignment may be wrong. CDR3 length: 15 residues. Germline V CDR1 and CDR2: SGHRS, YFSETQ. The CDR3 region has the DNA TGCGCCAGCAGCTTTGAACTAGCGGATTACTACGAGCAGTACTTC. Amino acids: CASSFELADYYEQYF.

The chain has TRBV7-3 and TRBJ2-1; 9 bases match TRBD1. This CDR3 is 16 amino acids long. In germline, CDR1 is SGHTA, CDR2 FQGTGA. The J segment lost 8 bases and the V segment lost 2 bases, leaving 10 bases of the junction unmatched. For the CDR3, the DNA is TGTGCCAGCAGCTTATACGCGGACAGGGGTGGGGATGAGCAGTTCTTC. It codes for CASSLYADRGGDEQFF.

This clone appeared a single time. This chain connects TRBV9 to TRBJ1-2; no reliable D call. Per the germline V gene, CDR1 is SGDLS and CDR2 is YYNGEE. The CDR3 has 15 residues. Trimming removed 1 base at V and 6 bases at J, with 16 bases between. As DNA, the CDR3 is TGTGCCAGCAGCGTACAGGCCAGCCCAAGAAATGGCTACACCTTC. Amino acid sequence: CASSVQASPRNGYTF.

V is TRBV18 and J is TRBJ2-3; 7 nucleotides agree with TRBD1. V gave up 6 bases and J gave up 1 base; unmatched junction bases: 4. The CDR3 length is 14 residues. Germline V gene lookup returns CDR1 KGHSH and CDR2 LQKENI. As DNA, the CDR3 is TGTGCCAGCTCTCGAGGACAGGGCACAGATACGCAGTATTTT. It is translated as CASSRGQGTDTQYF.

The J gene is TRBJ1-2, the V gene TRBV28, with 8 positions matching TRBD1. This CDR3 has 14 amino acids. Germline V gene sequence: CDR1 MDHEN, CDR2 SYDVKM. V lost 6 bases and J lost 8; bases outside the gene matches: 11. The CDR3 protein is CASSQWTGSGGYTF. The DNA for the CDR3 is TGTGCCAGCAGCCAGTGGACAGGGTCGGGGGGCTACACCTTC.

The V call is TRBV7-6, the J call TRBJ1-1; D possibly corresponds to TRBD1 (6 bases). The CDR3 has 15 amino acids. Germline CDR1 is SGHVS and CDR2 is FNYEAQ. V gave up 1 base and J gave up 0 bases, with 9 bases separating them. CDR3: CASSLVAGVNTEAFF. The CDR3 DNA reads TGTGCCAGCAGCTTAGTGGCAGGGGTGAACACTGAAGCTTTCTTT. Full variable domain (rest looked up from reference TRBV7-6 and TRBJ1-1): GAGVSQSPRYKVTKRGQDVALRCDPISGHVSLYWYRQALGQGPEFLTYFNYEAQQDKSGLPNDRFSAERPEGSISTLTIQRTEQRDSAMYRCASSLVAGVNTEAFFGQGTRLTVV.

The genes are TRBV6-6 and TRBJ1-6; 7 nucleotides match TRBD1. Germline V gene sequence: CDR1 MNHNY, CDR2 SVGAGI (reference sequence). This CDR3 comprises 16 residues. The junction had 5 bases not matched to a gene; V was cut back by 0 bases and J by 6 bases. Here the CDR3 DNA reads TGTGCCAGCAGTTACTCTTCGGGACAGACTAATTCACCCCTCCACTTT. Residues: CASSYSSGQTNSPLHF.

V gene TRBV10-3 combines with J gene TRBJ2-7; D unclear. Trimming shortened V by 2 bases and J by 0 bases, and 8 bases separated the two germline ends. Germline CDR1 ENHRY, CDR2 SYGVKD. The CDR3 length is 14 residues. In DNA form, the CDR3 reads TGTGCCATCAGTGAGCGGAGAGCCTCCTACGAGCAGTACTTC. This codes for CAISERRASYEQYF.